The 25 T cell receptor beta chains listed next were all sequenced from one sample in a study of spatial heterogeneity in lung cancer. Time point here: sample taken at primary tumor resection. Whole RNA was taken from tumor, nontumor lung or frozen PBMC; it was then sequenced unsorted. TCRdb itself ran the 5' RACE reads through MiXCR, one entry per CDR3 protein. The data show over 6,000 distinct CDR3 sequences, 5% to 7% seen once. The material was PBMCs, obtained at surgery. The receptors stem from a male donor with early-stage non-small cell lung cancer.

This clonotype was observed at least ten times. The chain uses TRBV11-2 and TRBJ2-7, with D possibly TRBD1 on 9 matching bases. This CDR3 contains 19 residues. With 4 bases removed from V and 6 bases from J, the gap between germline ends came to 31 bases. Germline V CDR1 and CDR2: SGHAT, FQNNGV. CDR3: CASSSYRDRVASGRFEQYF. The DNA for the CDR3 is TGTGCCAGCAGCTCCTACCGGGACAGGGTGGCGAGCGGGAGATTCGAGCAGTACTTC. The full variable domain, completed using reference TRBV11-2 and TRBJ2-7, is EAGVAQSPRYKIIEKRQSVAFWCNPISGHATLYWYQQILGQGPKLLIQFQNNGVVDDSQLPKDRFSAERLKGVDSTLKIQPAKLEDSAVYLCASSSYRDRVASGRFEQYFGPGTRLTVT.

Relative to its sample, this clonotype is medium-sized (0.01 to 0.1%). The chain links TRBV6-1 to TRBJ2-7, with TRBD1 as a possible D gene (6 bases). Germline CDR1 and CDR2: MNHNS and SASEGT. The CDR3 runs to 13 residues. The V gene lost 4 bases and the J gene lost 2 bases, with 9 bases spanning the gap. The CDR3 nucleotides are TGTGCCAGCAGTGGGACAGAGACCTACGAGCAGTACTTC. It specifies CASSGTETYEQYF.

The sample holds many counts of this clonotype. The CDR3 protein is CASSEPGVREQFF. Here the CDR3 DNA reads TGCGCCAGCAGTGAGCCAGGGGTTCGTGAGCAGTTCTTC. The V and J genes are TRBV10-1 and TRBJ2-1, with a tentative D call TRBD1 (6 bases). V shed 2 bases and J shed 9 bases, with 11 bases lying between them. Germline V gene lookup returns CDR1 WNHNN and CDR2 SYGVQD (reference sequence). CDR3 length: 13 residues.

This clonotype was seen only a few times. The junction does not match germline at one end; this may be a read error. The chain couples TRBV6-5 to TRBJ1-1, with unresolved D. In germline, CDR1 is MNHEY, CDR2 SVGAGI. This CDR3 has 13 residues. The CDR3 DNA follows: TGTGCCGGCAGTTACTCGGCTGGCTCTGAAGCTTTCTTT. Protein sequence: CAGSYSAGSEAFF.

This clonotype showed up many times. The V and J genes are TRBV7-8 and TRBJ1-1; no clear D gene. The germline V and J ends were trimmed by 0 bases and 0 bases, with 11 bases remaining between them. The V gene's germline CDR1 is SGHVS and CDR2 FQNEAQ. CDR3 length equals 16 residues. The CDR3 DNA is TGTGCCAGCAGCTTAGCGCCAGCCAAGATGAACACTGAAGCTTTCTTT. Protein product: CASSLAPAKMNTEAFF.

The chain has TRBV18 and TRBJ2-1, with no clear D. This CDR3 region has 15 residues. The germline CDR1 and CDR2 sequences are KGHSH and LQKENI. Trimming removed 0 bases at V and 2 bases at J, with 8 bases between. This chain's CDR3 is CASSPPERAYNEQFF. CDR3 sequence (DNA): TGTGCCAGCTCACCACCGGAAAGAGCCTACAATGAGCAGTTCTTC.

This clonotype was seen many times. The gene calls are TRBV6-2 or TRBV6-3 and TRBJ2-7, with 11 bases lining up with TRBD2. With 4 bases clipped from V and 3 bases from J, the junction kept 8 bases outside the gene matches. The CDR3 loop spans 16 amino acids. The germline V gene has CDR1 MNHEY and CDR2 SVGEGT. The CDR3 reads CASSLIAGGPYYEQYF. CDR3 in DNA: TGTGCCAGCAGTTTGATAGCGGGAGGGCCTTACTACGAGCAGTACTTC.

The V call is TRBV6-4, the J call TRBJ1-1; the D gene is possibly TRBD1 (5 bases). CDR3 length equals 13 residues. The V and J ends lost 3 bases and 10 bases respectively, with 15 bases between them. Germline V lookup: CDR1 MRHNA, CDR2 SNTAGT. The CDR3 bases are TGTGCCAGCAGTGAGATGGGGGGAGTTGGAGCTTTCTTT. Translating it yields CASSEMGGVGAFF.

The sample holds many counts of this clonotype. The chain links TRBV2 to TRBJ2-5, with 13 nucleotides matching TRBD2. Germline values: CDR1 SNHLY, CDR2 FYNNEI. V was pared by 5 bases and J by 6 bases, with 9 bases of the junction left unmatched. The CDR3 consists of 16 residues. DNA of the CDR3: TGTGCCAGCAGTAACAGTCGGACTAGCGGGGGAAAGACCCAGTACTTC. This gives the protein CASSNSRTSGGKTQYF. Full variable domain (outside the CDR3, taken from reference TRBV2 and TRBJ2-5): EPEVTQTPSHQVTQMGQEVILRCVPISNHLYFYWYRQILGQKVEFLVSFYNNEISEKSEIFDDQFSVERPDGSNFTLKIRSTKLEDSAMYFCASSNSRTSGGKTQYFGPGTRLLVL.

This clonotype was counted many times. The chain has TRBV19 and TRBJ1-1; D ambiguous. CDR3 size: 12 residues. Germline-derived CDR1 and CDR2 are LNHDA and SQIVND (reference sequence). V lost 6 bases and J lost 3, with 8 bases in between. The DNA for the CDR3 is TGTGCCAGTAGACGGGAGTACACTGAAGCTTTCTTT. Protein product: CASRREYTEAFF. Together with reference TRBV19 and TRBJ1-1, the CDR3 gives the full variable domain: DGGITQSPKYLFRKEGQNVTLSCEQNLNHDAMYWYRQDPGQGLRLIYYSQIVNDFQKGDIAEGYSVSREKKESFPLTVTSAQKNPTAFYLCASRREYTEAFFGQGTRLTVV.

In its sample, this clonotype was seen many times. In DNA form, the CDR3 reads TGTGCCAGCAGTTACTCGACGGCGGGCGAGGCTTTCTTT. Protein: CASSYSTAGEAFF. The rearrangement uses TRBV6-6 and TRBJ1-1; the D is unclear. This CDR3 has 13 residues. V gave up 0 bases and J gave up 11 bases, with 13 bases separating them. Germline V CDR1 and CDR2: MNHNY, SVGAGI (reference sequence).

This clonotype was observed many times. The chain combines TRBV5-1 with TRBJ1-1; D call uncertain. The CDR3 is made up of 15 amino acids. CDR1 and CDR2 (germline): SGHRS, YFSETQ. V dropped 0 bases and J dropped 2 bases, with 11 bases sitting between them. The CDR3 DNA reads as TGCGCCAGCAGCTTGGCGGTAGGTCTTAACACTGAAGCTTTCTTT. Amino acid sequence: CASSLAVGLNTEAFF.

This clonotype appeared many times. The genes are TRBV7-2 and TRBJ2-3, with 8 bases identical to TRBD1. The CDR3 contains 19 residues. Germline CDR1 is SGHTA and CDR2 is FQGNSA. After removal of 0 bases from V and 4 bases from J, the junction contained 15 bases not matched to a gene. CDR3 amino acids: CASSLATVGQGAGPDTQYF. The DNA for the CDR3 is TGTGCCAGCAGCTTAGCTACCGTCGGACAGGGTGCGGGCCCAGATACGCAGTATTTT.

This clonotype appeared many times. The rearrangement joins TRBV19 to TRBJ2-1, with 7 bases that match TRBD2. J was trimmed by 6 bases and V by 7 bases; bases with no gene match: 6. This CDR3 has 13 amino acids. Germline V gene sequence: CDR1 LNHDA, CDR2 SQIVND (reference sequence). Written as DNA, the CDR3 is TGTGCCAGTACCCCGACTAGCATCAATGAGCAGTTCTTC. Its translation: CASTPTSINEQFF.

This clonotype was observed at least ten times. CDR3 sequence: CASSATGVYNEQFF. Here the CDR3 DNA reads TGTGCCAGCAGCGCGACGGGGGTGTACAATGAGCAGTTCTTC. The chain links TRBV9 to TRBJ2-1, with a possible D match to TRBD2 (6 bases). The V end lost 3 bases, the J end lost 4 bases, and 11 bases lay between the germline ends. The CDR3 is 14 residues long. The V gene's germline CDR1 is SGDLS and CDR2 YYNGEE.

By share, this clonotype counts as medium-sized (0.01 to 0.1%). Germline is not matched at one junction end, which may reflect a read error. The chain links TRBV5-1 to TRBJ2-1; no reliable D call. Germline CDR1 and CDR2: SGHRS and YFSETQ. The CDR3 consists of 16 residues. The CDR3 sequence: CASSLDRTLSFNEQFF. CDR3 in DNA: TGCGCCAGCAGCTTGGATCGGACCCTTTCCTTCAATGAGCAGTTCTTC.

This clonotype has at least ten counts. The rearrangement links TRBV30 to TRBJ2-1; unclear D gene. CDR1 GTSNPN and CDR2 SVGIG come from the germline V gene (reference sequence). V gave up 3 bases and J gave up 5 bases, with 8 bases separating them. The CDR3 contains 12 residues. The CDR3 coding sequence is TGTGCCTGGAGGGCAGATCACAATGAGCAGTTCTTC. Protein: CAWRADHNEQFF.

This clonotype occurred many times. The chain joins TRBV7-2 to TRBJ2-1; D ambiguous. The CDR3 consists of 16 residues. CDR1 SGHTA and CDR2 FQGNSA come from the germline V gene. Trimming left V 7 bases short and J 0 bases short, with 16 bases between. CDR3 loop: CASNWRQSLSYNEQFF. The CDR3 DNA reads as TGTGCCAGCAATTGGAGACAATCTCTCTCCTACAATGAGCAGTTCTTC.

This clonotype showed up just a few times. The rearrangement links TRBV12-3 or TRBV12-4 to TRBJ1-5; no reliable D call. Trimming took 1 base from V and 0 from J, leaving 4 bases between them. CDR3 size: 14 residues. The CDR3 spells CASSLGGSNQPQHF. The CDR3 DNA follows: TGTGCCAGCAGTTTAGGTGGTAGCAATCAGCCCCAGCATTTT.

This clonotype was observed at least ten times. The rearrangement joins TRBV6-1 to TRBJ1-1, with unresolved D. Trimming left V 5 bases short and J 8 bases short, with 15 bases between. CDR3 size: 13 residues. Germline loops: CDR1 MNHNS, CDR2 SASEGT. CDR3 DNA: TGTGCCAGCAGTTTGACCCCGGACGTGGAAGCTTTCTTT. This sequence encodes CASSLTPDVEAFF.

This clonotype has a handful of counts. The rearrangement uses TRBV12-3 or TRBV12-4 and TRBJ2-6, with D uncertain. The CDR3 contains 13 residues. V was clipped by 4 bases and J by 1 base, with 2 bases between them. For the CDR3, the DNA is TGTGCCAGCAGTTCATCTGGGGCCAACGTCCTGACTTTC. It encodes CASSSSGANVLTF.

The genes are TRBV7-8 and TRBJ2-1; a possible D gene is TRBD1 (5 bases). The germline V gene encodes CDR1 SGHVS and CDR2 FQNEAQ. This CDR3 comprises 19 residues. The ends were cut back, 5 bases at V and 8 bases at J, with 31 bases in the middle. Here the CDR3 DNA reads TGTGCCAGCAGCGCACAACGTACGCCTTTGCGCACCAGCAGGGATGAGCAGTTCTTC. This encodes CASSAQRTPLRTSRDEQFF.

The chain carries TRBV6-5 and TRBJ2-7; TRBD2 matches at 10 bases. Germline-derived CDR1 and CDR2 are MNHEY and SVGAGI. This CDR3 has 16 residues. V shed 10 bases, J shed 0 bases, and the junction held 12 bases outside the gene matches. CDR3 protein: CANRPLAGAPSYEQYF. The CDR3 coding sequence is TGTGCCAACAGACCCCTAGCGGGAGCTCCCTCCTACGAGCAGTACTTC.

This clonotype has ten or more counts. The chain carries TRBV6-1 and TRBJ2-3, with a possible D match to TRBD1 (6 bases). From germline, CDR1 is MNHNS and CDR2 SASEGT. The CDR3 has 15 amino acids. V was clipped by 3 bases and J by 4 bases, with 14 bases between them. This CDR3 reads CASSDPTGTADTQYF. The CDR3 DNA reads as TGTGCCAGCAGTGACCCCACAGGGACCGCAGATACGCAGTATTTT.

This clonotype occurred many times. CDR3 nucleotides: TGTGCCAGTACAGGGGCGGTCGGCGAGCAGTACTTC. It encodes CASTGAVGEQYF. The genes are TRBV28 and TRBJ2-7; TRBD1 matches 7 bases. Germline V lookup: CDR1 MDHEN, CDR2 SYDVKM. This CDR3 contains 12 residues. Unmatched junction bases numbered 8, after V lost 9 bases and J lost 6 bases.